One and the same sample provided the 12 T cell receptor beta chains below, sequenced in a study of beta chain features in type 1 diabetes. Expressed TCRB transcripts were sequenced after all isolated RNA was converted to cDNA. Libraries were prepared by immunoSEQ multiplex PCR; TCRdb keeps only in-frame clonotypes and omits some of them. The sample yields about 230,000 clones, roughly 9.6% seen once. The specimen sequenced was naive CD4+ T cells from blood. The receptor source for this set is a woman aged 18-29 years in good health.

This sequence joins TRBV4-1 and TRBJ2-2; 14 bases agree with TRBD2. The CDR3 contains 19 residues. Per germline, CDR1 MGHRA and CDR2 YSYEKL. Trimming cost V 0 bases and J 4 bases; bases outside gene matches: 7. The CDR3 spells CASSQDRLAGGPRTGELFF. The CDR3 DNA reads TGCGCCAGCAGCCAAGATCGACTAGCGGGGGGGCCTCGCACCGGGGAGCTGTTTTTT.

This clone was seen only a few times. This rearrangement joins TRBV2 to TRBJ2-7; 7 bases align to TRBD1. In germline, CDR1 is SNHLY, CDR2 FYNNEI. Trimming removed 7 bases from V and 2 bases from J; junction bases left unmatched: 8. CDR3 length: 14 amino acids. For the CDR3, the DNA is TGTGCCAGCAAGACAGGGTCGGGAACCTACGAGCAGTACTTC. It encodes CASKTGSGTYEQYF.

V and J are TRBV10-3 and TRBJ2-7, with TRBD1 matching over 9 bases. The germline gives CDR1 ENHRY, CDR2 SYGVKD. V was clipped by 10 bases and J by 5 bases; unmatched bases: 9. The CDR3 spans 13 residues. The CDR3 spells CATAGQGKDEQYF. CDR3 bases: TGTGCCACCGCGGGACAGGGCAAGGACGAGCAGTACTTC.

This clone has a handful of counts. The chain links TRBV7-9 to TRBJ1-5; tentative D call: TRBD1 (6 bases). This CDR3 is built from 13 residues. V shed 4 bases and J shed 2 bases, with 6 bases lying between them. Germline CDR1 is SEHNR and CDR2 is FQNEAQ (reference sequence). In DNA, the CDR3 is TGTGCCAGCAGCTCAGGGGGCAATCAGCCCCAGCATTTT. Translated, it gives CASSSGGNQPQHF.

CDR3 in DNA: TGCGCCAGCAGCTTGTGGCAGGGCCTGAACACTGAAGCTTTCTTT. The encoded protein is CASSLWQGLNTEAFF. The chain couples TRBV5-1 to TRBJ1-1, with D maybe TRBD1 (5 bases). This CDR3 has 15 residues. V was trimmed by 1 base and J by 0 bases, leaving 10 bases between them. Looked up from germline, CDR1 is SGHRS and CDR2 is YFSETQ.

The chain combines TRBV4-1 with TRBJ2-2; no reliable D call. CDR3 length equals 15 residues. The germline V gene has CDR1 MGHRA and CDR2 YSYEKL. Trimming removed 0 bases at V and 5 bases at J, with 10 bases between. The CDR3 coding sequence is TGCGCCAGCAGCCAAGATCAACAGAAGACCGGGGAGCTGTTTTTT. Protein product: CASSQDQQKTGELFF.

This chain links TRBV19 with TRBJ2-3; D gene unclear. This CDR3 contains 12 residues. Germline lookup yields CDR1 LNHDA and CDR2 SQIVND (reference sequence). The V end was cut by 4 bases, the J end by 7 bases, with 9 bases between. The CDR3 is CASSNIANTQYF. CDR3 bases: TGTGCCAGTAGTAACATCGCAAATACGCAGTATTTT. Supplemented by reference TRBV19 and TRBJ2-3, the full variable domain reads DGGITQSPKYLFRKEGQNVTLSCEQNLNHDAMYWYRQDPGQGLRLIYYSQIVNDFQKGDIAEGYSVSREKKESFPLTVTSAQKNPTAFYLCASSNIANTQYFGPGTRLTVL.

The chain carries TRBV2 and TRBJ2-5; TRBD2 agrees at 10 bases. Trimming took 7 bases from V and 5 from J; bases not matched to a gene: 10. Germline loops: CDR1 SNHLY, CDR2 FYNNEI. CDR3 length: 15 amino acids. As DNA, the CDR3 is TGTGCCAGCACAGAAGAAGCGGGGGGGCCTGAGACCCAGTACTTC. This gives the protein CASTEEAGGPETQYF.

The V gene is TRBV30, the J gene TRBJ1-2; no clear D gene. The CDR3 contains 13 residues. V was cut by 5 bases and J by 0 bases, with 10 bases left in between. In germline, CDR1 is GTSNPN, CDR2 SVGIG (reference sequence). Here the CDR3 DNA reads TGTGCCTGGCAGGTCTCTACTAACTATGGCTACACCTTC. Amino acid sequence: CAWQVSTNYGYTF.

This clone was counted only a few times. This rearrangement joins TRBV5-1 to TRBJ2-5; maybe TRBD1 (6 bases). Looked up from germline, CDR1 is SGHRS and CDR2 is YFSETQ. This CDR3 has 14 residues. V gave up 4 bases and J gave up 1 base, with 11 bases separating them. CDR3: CASSPPDSQETQYF. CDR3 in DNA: TGCGCCAGCAGCCCCCCGGACAGCCAAGAGACCCAGTACTTC. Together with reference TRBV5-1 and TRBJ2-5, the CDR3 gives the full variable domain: KAGVTQTPRYLIKTRGQQVTLSCSPISGHRSVSWYQQTPGQGLQFLFEYFSETQRNKGNFPGRFSGRQFSNSRSEMNVSTLELGDSALYLCASSPPDSQETQYFGPGTRLLVL.

The CDR3 reads CASSGTARNTEAFF. The CDR3 DNA reads as TGTGCCAGCAGCGGGACAGCCAGGAACACTGAAGCTTTCTTT. This chain uses TRBV9 with TRBJ1-1, with D maybe TRBD1 (6 bases). From germline, CDR1 is SGDLS and CDR2 YYNGEE. The V end was cut by 3 bases, the J end by 1 base, with 10 bases between. The CDR3 sequence is 14 residues long.

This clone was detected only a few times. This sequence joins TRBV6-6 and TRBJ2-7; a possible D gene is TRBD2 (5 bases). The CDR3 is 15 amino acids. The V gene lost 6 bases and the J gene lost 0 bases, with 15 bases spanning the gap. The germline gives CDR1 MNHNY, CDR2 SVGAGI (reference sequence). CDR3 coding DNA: TGTGCCAGCAGCGGTACCGGACTGATCTCCTACGAGCAGTACTTC. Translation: CASSGTGLISYEQYF.